The next 27 T cell receptor beta chains were all read from a single sample in a study of T cells in localized non-small cell lung cancer (dated by TCRdb to about 2020). The library was built by means of the immunoSEQ multiplex PCR assay. Drawn from immuneACCESS, this table holds only the in-frame rearrangements with V and J called that TCRdb kept. Clones are partly lost; checked studies trace under half to an unresolved V gene and leave the rest unexplained. This sample has tens of thousands of clones in its table, and roughly nine tenths of those were observed once. Over 6% of the sample rests with the top ten. Specimen: peripheral blood, collected before any cancer treatment. All receptors come from a woman aged 18-55 years with stage III lung adenocarcinoma.

The chain joins TRBV30 to TRBJ2-1; TRBD2 matches at 9 bases. Trimming took 5 bases from V and 2 from J; bases not matched to a gene: 10. This CDR3 is 16 amino acids long. CDR1 is GTSNPN, CDR2 SVGIG, per germline (reference sequence). CDR3 bases: TGTGCCTGGCTCACTCGGACTAGCGACACCTACAATGAGCAGTTCTTC. It is translated as CAWLTRTSDTYNEQFF.

J is TRBJ2-7 and V is TRBV6-5; D unclear. The V end was cut by 7 bases, the J end by 2 bases, with 12 bases between. The germline V gene has CDR1 MNHEY and CDR2 SVGAGI. This CDR3 is 13 amino acids long. The DNA for the CDR3 is TGTGCCAGCACCGACGGACGGGCCTACGAGCAGTACTTC. Translated: CASTDGRAYEQYF.

The chain joins TRBV5-4 to TRBJ2-7, with TRBD1 as a possible D gene (7 bases). In germline, CDR1 is SGHNT, CDR2 YYREEE (reference sequence). V shed 3 bases and J shed 2 bases, with 12 bases lying between them. The CDR3 runs to 14 residues. CDR3: CASSSSRGAYEQYF. DNA for the CDR3: TGTGCCAGCAGCTCGAGCAGGGGGGCCTACGAGCAGTACTTC.

The chain links TRBV19 to TRBJ2-1; D perhaps matches TRBD2 (5 bases). Trimming removed 5 bases at V and 10 bases at J, with 9 bases between. This CDR3 has 11 residues. CDR1 and CDR2 (germline): LNHDA, SQIVND (reference sequence). The CDR3 reads CASSASLEQFF. CDR3 nucleotide sequence: TGTGCCAGTAGTGCTAGCCTCGAGCAGTTCTTC.

The gene calls are TRBV30 and TRBJ2-5; a weak D match, TRBD2 (8 bases). The V end lost 0 bases, the J end lost 5 bases, and 13 bases lay between the germline ends. The CDR3 is 14 residues long. Germline lookup yields CDR1 GTSNPN and CDR2 SVGIG (reference sequence). CDR3 sequence: CAWSVREGAETQYF. In DNA, the CDR3 is TGTGCCTGGAGTGTACGGGAGGGGGCGGAGACCCAGTACTTC.

The chain couples TRBV5-6 to TRBJ2-3; D might be TRBD1 (5 bases). V lost 4 bases and J 2 bases, leaving 20 bases between the germline ends. The germline V gene encodes CDR1 SGHDT and CDR2 YYEEEE. The CDR3 length is 17 residues. The CDR3 nucleotides are TGTGCCAGCAGCAAGGAACCCGACAGTCACTACACAGATACGCAGTATTTT. This encodes CASSKEPDSHYTDTQYF.

The chain joins TRBV7-2 to TRBJ1-1; D gene ambiguous. The CDR3 sequence is 14 residues long. The germline CDR1 and CDR2 sequences are SGHTA and FQGNSA. Trimming pared 5 bases from V and 0 bases from J, leaving 10 bases between. The CDR3 loop is CASSPSPMNTEAFF. The CDR3 bases are TGTGCCAGCAGCCCCAGCCCCATGAACACTGAAGCTTTCTTT.

This chain uses TRBV6-5 with TRBJ1-6, with 7 nucleotides matching TRBD1. Germline V gene sequence: CDR1 MNHEY, CDR2 SVGAGI. The CDR3 covers 14 residues. Germline trimming cut 6 bases from V and 5 bases from J; bases unmatched to any gene: 4. The CDR3 protein is CASRGGQNNSPLHF. The CDR3 nucleotides read TGTGCCAGCAGGGGGGGACAGAATAATTCACCCCTCCACTTT.

The rearrangement links TRBV13 to TRBJ1-6; tentative D call: TRBD1 (6 bases). Trimming shortened V by 5 bases and J by 7 bases, and 12 bases separated the two germline ends. The CDR3 spans 14 residues. Germline CDR1 is PRHDT and CDR2 is FYEKMQ (reference sequence). CDR3 nucleotides: TGTGCCAGCAGCCTCGGGGGGCCGAATTCACCCCTCCACTTT. Amino acid sequence: CASSLGGPNSPLHF.

V and J are TRBV5-5 and TRBJ2-5; D may correspond to TRBD1 or TRBD2 (5 bases each). Germline V CDR1 and CDR2: SGHKS, YYEKEE (reference sequence). Deletions cut 0 bases from V and 3 bases from J, with 18 bases between. CDR3 length: 17 residues. This CDR3 is CASSLGIGSAGKETQYF. CDR3 coding DNA: TGTGCCAGCAGCTTGGGGATTGGGAGTGCAGGGAAAGAGACCCAGTACTTC.

The chain is built from TRBV5-1 and TRBJ1-3; the match to TRBD1 covers 8 bases. The CDR3 spans 16 residues. The J segment lost 2 bases and the V segment lost 0 bases, leaving 4 bases of the junction unmatched. Looked up from germline, CDR1 is SGHRS and CDR2 is YFSETQ. In DNA form, the CDR3 reads TGCGCCAGCAGCTTGGGTGGGACAGGCACTGGAAACACCATATATTTT. This translates into CASSLGGTGTGNTIYF.

V gene TRBV7-9 combines with J gene TRBJ2-1; the match to TRBD1 covers 8 bases. This CDR3 region has 14 residues. Germline lookup yields CDR1 SEHNR and CDR2 FQNEAQ (reference sequence). The trim removed 5 bases at V and 6 bases at J, leaving 6 bases unmatched. CDR3 protein: CASSPSTGVNEQFF. In DNA form, the CDR3 reads TGTGCCAGCAGCCCATCGACAGGGGTCAATGAGCAGTTCTTC.

V is TRBV5-5 and J is TRBJ2-7; D unresolved. From germline, CDR1 is SGHKS and CDR2 YYEKEE (reference sequence). V dropped 3 bases and J dropped 4 bases, with 11 bases sitting between them. The CDR3 runs to 13 residues. For the CDR3, the DNA is TGTGCCAGCAGCTCTGGTTGGGGATACGAGCAGTACTTC. Translated, it gives CASSSGWGYEQYF.

The rearrangement uses TRBV5-6 and TRBJ1-1, with 7 positions matching TRBD1. This CDR3 region has 14 residues. Trimming cost V 4 bases and J 2 bases; bases outside gene matches: 5. Germline CDR1 SGHDT, CDR2 YYEEEE. In DNA, the CDR3 is TGTGCCAGCAGCGTCGGGGACAGCAACACTGAAGCTTTCTTT. Its protein is CASSVGDSNTEAFF.

The chain joins TRBV10-3 to TRBJ2-7; the match to TRBD1 covers 11 bases. V trimming: 2 bases; J trimming: 3 bases; junction bases outside the gene matches: 3. The CDR3 is made up of 15 amino acids. Germline V gene data show CDR1 as ENHRY and CDR2 as SYGVKD. The CDR3 sequence is CAISERTGGHYEQYF. CDR3 coding DNA: TGTGCCATCAGTGAGCGGACAGGGGGCCACTACGAGCAGTACTTC.

V usage is TRBV5-1 and J usage is TRBJ2-3, with 8 positions matching TRBD2. CDR1 and CDR2 (germline): SGHRS, YFSETQ. This CDR3 region has 16 residues. V dropped 4 bases and J dropped 4; count of bases not matched to a gene: 11. CDR3 DNA sequence: TGCGCCAGCAGCGCAGGCATAGCGGGGAGATCAGATACGCAGTATTTT. Protein sequence: CASSAGIAGRSDTQYF. Combining the CDR3 with reference TRBV5-1 and TRBJ2-3 gives the whole variable domain KAGVTQTPRYLIKTRGQQVTLSCSPISGHRSVSWYQQTPGQGLQFLFEYFSETQRNKGNFPGRFSGRQFSNSRSEMNVSTLELGDSALYLCASSAGIAGRSDTQYFGPGTRLTVL.

The CDR3 nucleotides read TGTGCCAGCAGCTTAAGTGACAATCAGCCCCAGCATTTT. Protein sequence: CASSLSDNQPQHF. The genes are TRBV7-6 and TRBJ1-5; no firm D call. V was cut by 2 bases and J by 3 bases, with 5 bases left in between. CDR1 and CDR2 (germline): SGHVS, FNYEAQ. The CDR3 totals 13 residues.

V usage is TRBV7-3 and J usage is TRBJ2-1; 8 bases map to TRBD2. V was clipped by 5 bases and J by 1 base; unmatched bases: 4. Germline V gene data show CDR1 as SGHTA and CDR2 as FQGTGA. The CDR3 contains 15 residues. The CDR3 bases are TGTGCCAGCAGCCCCGGGGGGGTGTCCTACAATGAGCAGTTCTTC. It codes for CASSPGGVSYNEQFF.

This chain connects TRBV18 to TRBJ2-3; D is unresolved. The CDR3 is 15 amino acids. The germline V gene encodes CDR1 KGHSH and CDR2 LQKENI. The V end lost 3 bases, the J end lost 0 bases, and 10 bases lay between the germline ends. The CDR3 sequence: CASSPRQVSTDTQYF. The CDR3 DNA is TGTGCCAGCTCACCGAGGCAGGTTAGCACAGATACGCAGTATTTT.

About this clone itself: One junction end does not reproduce the germline sequence, and a read error may be involved. The rearrangement joins TRBV10-3 to TRBJ2-7, with unresolved D. Germline V lookup: CDR1 ENHRY, CDR2 SYGVKD. The CDR3 loop spans 14 amino acids. CDR3 amino acids: CAISDPGRKHNVAF. The DNA for the CDR3 is TGTGCCATCAGTGATCCCGGTCGGAAACACAACGTCGCCTTC.

V gene TRBV7-6 combines with J gene TRBJ2-2; D might be TRBD1 or TRBD2, each matching 5 bases. Trimming took off 10 bases at V and 5 bases at J, with 17 bases between the two ends. In germline, CDR1 is SGHVS, CDR2 FNYEAQ. This CDR3 region has 14 residues. The CDR3, as DNA: TGTGCCACCGTAATCCCAGGGACGACCGGGGAGCTGTTTTTT. It yields the protein CATVIPGTTGELFF.

The V gene is TRBV6-5, the J gene TRBJ2-7; a weak D match, TRBD2 (6 bases). The germline V gene encodes CDR1 MNHEY and CDR2 SVGAGI. V was pared by 5 bases and J by 3 bases, with 14 bases between. CDR3 length: 14 residues. CDR3 DNA sequence: TGTGCCAGCAGTGCAATGGGACTGAACTACGAGCAGTACTTC. Translating gives CASSAMGLNYEQYF.

The chain combines TRBV28 with TRBJ2-5, with D maybe TRBD2 (5 bases). Deletions cut 7 bases from V and 5 bases from J, with 20 bases between. Per the germline V gene, CDR1 is MDHEN and CDR2 is SYDVKM. The CDR3 contains 15 residues. The CDR3 coding sequence is TGTGCCAGCATGTTGGACTCCGGCCTCCTTGAGACCCAGTACTTC. This encodes CASMLDSGLLETQYF. The whole variable domain, remainder taken from reference TRBV28 and TRBJ2-5, is DVKVTQSSRYLVKRTGEKVFLECVQDMDHENMFWYRQDPGLGLRLIYFSYDVKMKEKGDIPEGYSVSREKKERFSLILESASTNQTSMYLCASMLDSGLLETQYFGPGTRLLVL.

The sample holds one count of this clone. CDR3 DNA sequence: TGTGCCAGCTCCCCGGGACCCGAGGGCTACGAGCAGTACTTC. This encodes CASSPGPEGYEQYF. V gene TRBV9 combines with J gene TRBJ2-7, with D perhaps TRBD1 or TRBD2 (5 bases each). V lost 7 bases to trimming and J lost 3 bases, with 17 bases between them. This CDR3 is built from 14 residues. In germline, CDR1 is SGDLS, CDR2 YYNGEE.

This chain uses TRBV16 with TRBJ1-1; weak D call: TRBD1 (5 bases). Germline values: CDR1 KGHSY, CDR2 FQNENV. This CDR3 comprises 15 residues. V lost 3 bases and J 5 bases, leaving 16 bases between the germline ends. The CDR3 DNA is TGTGCCAGCAGCCAGACGACAGCCGTAGGGACTGAAGCTTTCTTT. This sequence encodes CASSQTTAVGTEAFF.

This clone appeared a single time. This chain links TRBV9 with TRBJ1-4; D might be TRBD1 (5 bases). Germline values: CDR1 SGDLS, CDR2 YYNGEE. The ends were cut back, 1 base at V and 3 bases at J, with 13 bases in the middle. The CDR3 runs to 16 residues. CDR3 nucleotide sequence: TGTGCCAGCAGCGTAACCCCCGGGGGGGCTAATGAAAAACTGTTTTTT. Translated, it gives CASSVTPGGANEKLFF.

The chain uses TRBV6-5 and TRBJ1-2; TRBD1 is a possible D gene (5 bases). Germline CDR1 reads MNHEY; CDR2 reads SVGAGI. The V end lost 2 bases, the J end lost 7 bases, and 11 bases lay between the germline ends. The CDR3 runs 13 residues. CDR3 sequence (DNA): TGTGCCAGCAGTTACGGAGGGACTCGTGGCTACACCTTC. It translates to CASSYGGTRGYTF.